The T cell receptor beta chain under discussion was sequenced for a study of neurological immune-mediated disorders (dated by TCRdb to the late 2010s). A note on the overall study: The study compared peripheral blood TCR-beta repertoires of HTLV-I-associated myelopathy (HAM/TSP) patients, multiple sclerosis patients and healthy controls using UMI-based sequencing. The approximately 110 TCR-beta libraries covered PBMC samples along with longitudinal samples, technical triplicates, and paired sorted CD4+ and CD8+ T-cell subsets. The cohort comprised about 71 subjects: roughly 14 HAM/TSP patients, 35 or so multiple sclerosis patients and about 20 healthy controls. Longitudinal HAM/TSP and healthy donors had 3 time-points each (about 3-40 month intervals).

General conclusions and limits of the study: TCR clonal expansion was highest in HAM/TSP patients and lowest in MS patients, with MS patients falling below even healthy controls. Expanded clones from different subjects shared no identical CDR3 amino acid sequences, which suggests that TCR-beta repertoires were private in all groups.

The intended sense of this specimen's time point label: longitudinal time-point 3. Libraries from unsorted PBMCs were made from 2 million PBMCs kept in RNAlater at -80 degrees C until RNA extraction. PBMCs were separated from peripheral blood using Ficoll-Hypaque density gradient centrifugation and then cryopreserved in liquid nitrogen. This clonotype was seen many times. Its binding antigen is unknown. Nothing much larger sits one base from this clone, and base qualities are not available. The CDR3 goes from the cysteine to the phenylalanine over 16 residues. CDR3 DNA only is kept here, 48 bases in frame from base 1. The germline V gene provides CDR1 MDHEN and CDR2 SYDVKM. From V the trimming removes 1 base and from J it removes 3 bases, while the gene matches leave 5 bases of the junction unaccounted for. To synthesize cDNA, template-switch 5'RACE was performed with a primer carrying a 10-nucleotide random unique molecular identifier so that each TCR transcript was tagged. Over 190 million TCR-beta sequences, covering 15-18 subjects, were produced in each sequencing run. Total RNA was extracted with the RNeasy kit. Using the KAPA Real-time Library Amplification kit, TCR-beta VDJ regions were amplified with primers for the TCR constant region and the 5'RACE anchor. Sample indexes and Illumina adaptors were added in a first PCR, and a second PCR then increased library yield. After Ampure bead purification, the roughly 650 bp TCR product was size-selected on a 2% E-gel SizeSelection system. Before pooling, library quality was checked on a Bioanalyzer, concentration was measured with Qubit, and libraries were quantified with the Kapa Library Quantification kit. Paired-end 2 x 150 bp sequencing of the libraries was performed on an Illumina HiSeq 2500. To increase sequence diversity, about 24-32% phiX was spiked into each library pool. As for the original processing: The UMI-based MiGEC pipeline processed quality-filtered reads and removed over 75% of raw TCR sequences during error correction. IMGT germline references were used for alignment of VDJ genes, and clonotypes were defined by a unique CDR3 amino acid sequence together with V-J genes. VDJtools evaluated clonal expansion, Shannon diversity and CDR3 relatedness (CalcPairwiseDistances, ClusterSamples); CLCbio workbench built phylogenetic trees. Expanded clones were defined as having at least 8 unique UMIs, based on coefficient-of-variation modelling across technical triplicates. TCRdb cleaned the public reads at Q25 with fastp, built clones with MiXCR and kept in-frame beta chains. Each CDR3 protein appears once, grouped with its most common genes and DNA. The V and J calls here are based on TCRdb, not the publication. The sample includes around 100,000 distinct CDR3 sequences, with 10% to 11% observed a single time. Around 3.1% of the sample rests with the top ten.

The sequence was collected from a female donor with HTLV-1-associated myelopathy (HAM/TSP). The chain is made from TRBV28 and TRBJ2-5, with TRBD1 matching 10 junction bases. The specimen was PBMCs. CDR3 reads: CASSLLRGQGEETQYF. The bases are TGTGCCAGCAGTTTATTAAGAGGACAGGGGGAAGAGACCCAGTACTTC.